Each of the 3 T cell receptor beta chains below was sequenced from the same sample in a study of OX40 agonist ivuxolimab in advanced cancers. The repertoire was sequenced with immunoSEQ multiplex PCR; TCRdb's copy has only in-frame clones and lacks some. Among some 100,000 clones listed, 80% to 85% were seen once. Material: CD4+ or CD8+ T cells sorted from blood, obtained in a trial of the OX40 agonist ivuxolimab. The source is an adult with an advanced solid tumor such as melanoma, head and neck, liver or kidney cancer.

The V and J genes are TRBV6-1 and TRBJ1-2; 9 bases line up with TRBD1. The V and J ends lost 6 bases and 7 bases, in that order; junction bases with no gene match: 9. Germline CDR1 MNHNS, CDR2 SASEGT. This CDR3 region has 14 residues. CDR3 bases: TGTGCCAGCAGGAAAACAGGGGGCTTTGGTGGCTACACCTTC. This sequence encodes CASRKTGGFGGYTF.

This clone occurred a few times. This chain joins TRBV5-1 and TRBJ1-2, with D unresolved. V was cut by 3 bases and J by 8 bases, with 8 bases left in between. CDR3 length: 11 amino acids. Germline V gives CDR1 SGHRS, CDR2 YFSETQ. The DNA for the CDR3 is TGCGCCAGCAGCTCGGCGGGAGGCTACACCTTC. Its protein is CASSSAGGYTF.

The rearrangement links TRBV5-1 to TRBJ1-1; D gene uncertain. CDR3 length equals 13 residues. Germline values: CDR1 SGHRS, CDR2 YFSETQ. Between the trimmed V and J ends, which lost 0 bases and 4 bases, there was a span of 7 bases. In DNA, the CDR3 is TGCGCCAGCAGCTTGGGGACGGTCACTGAAGCTTTCTTT. It encodes CASSLGTVTEAFF.